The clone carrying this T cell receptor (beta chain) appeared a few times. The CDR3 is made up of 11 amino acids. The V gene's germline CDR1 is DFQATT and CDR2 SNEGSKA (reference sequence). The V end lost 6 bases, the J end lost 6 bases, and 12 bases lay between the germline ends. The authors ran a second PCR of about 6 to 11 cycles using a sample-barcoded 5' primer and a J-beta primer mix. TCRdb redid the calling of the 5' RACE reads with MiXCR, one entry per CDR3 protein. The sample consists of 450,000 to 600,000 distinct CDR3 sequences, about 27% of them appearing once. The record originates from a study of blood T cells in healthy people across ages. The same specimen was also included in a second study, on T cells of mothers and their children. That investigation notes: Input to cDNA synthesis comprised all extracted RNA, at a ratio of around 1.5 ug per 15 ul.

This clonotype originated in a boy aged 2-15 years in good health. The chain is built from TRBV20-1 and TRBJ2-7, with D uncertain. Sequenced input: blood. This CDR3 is CSAMLVGEQYF. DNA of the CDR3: TGCAGTGCCATGCTAGTCGGCGAGCAGTACTTC.